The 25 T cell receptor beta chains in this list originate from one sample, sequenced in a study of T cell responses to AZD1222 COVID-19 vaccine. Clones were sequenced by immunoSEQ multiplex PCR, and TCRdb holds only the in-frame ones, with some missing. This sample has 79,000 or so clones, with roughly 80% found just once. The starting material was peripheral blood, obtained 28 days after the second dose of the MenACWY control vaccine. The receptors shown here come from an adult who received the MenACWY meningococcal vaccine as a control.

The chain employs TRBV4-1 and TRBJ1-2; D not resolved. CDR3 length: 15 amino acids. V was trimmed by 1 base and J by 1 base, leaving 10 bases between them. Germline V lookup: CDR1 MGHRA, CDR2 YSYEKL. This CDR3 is CASSQVGRDNYGYTF. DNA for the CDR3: TGCGCCAGCAGCCAAGTTGGGCGAGATAACTATGGCTACACCTTC.

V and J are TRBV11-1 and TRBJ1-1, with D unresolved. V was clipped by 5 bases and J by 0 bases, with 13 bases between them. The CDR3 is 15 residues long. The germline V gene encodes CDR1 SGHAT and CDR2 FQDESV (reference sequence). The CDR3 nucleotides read TGTGCCAGCAGCCACCGTTTCGGAGTGAACACTGAAGCTTTCTTT. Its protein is CASSHRFGVNTEAFF.

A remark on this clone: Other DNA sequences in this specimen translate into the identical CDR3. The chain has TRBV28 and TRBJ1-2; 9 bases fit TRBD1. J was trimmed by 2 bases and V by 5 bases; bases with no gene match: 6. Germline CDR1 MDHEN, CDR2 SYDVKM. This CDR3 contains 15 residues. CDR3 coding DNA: TGTGCCAGCAGTCTTGGGACAGGGTGGAACTATGGCTACACCTTC. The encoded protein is CASSLGTGWNYGYTF.

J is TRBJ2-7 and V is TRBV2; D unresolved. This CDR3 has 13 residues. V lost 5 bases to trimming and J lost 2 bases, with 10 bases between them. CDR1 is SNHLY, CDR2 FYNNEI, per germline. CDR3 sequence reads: CASSQIATYEQYF. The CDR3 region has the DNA TGTGCCAGCAGTCAGATAGCAACCTACGAGCAGTACTTC.

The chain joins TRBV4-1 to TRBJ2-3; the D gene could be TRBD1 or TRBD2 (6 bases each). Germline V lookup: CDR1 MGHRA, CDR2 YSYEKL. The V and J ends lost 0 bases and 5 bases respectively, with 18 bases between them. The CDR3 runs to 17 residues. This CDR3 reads CASSQEGAGGAKDTQYF. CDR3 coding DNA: TGCGCCAGCAGCCAAGAAGGAGCCGGGGGCGCGAAAGATACGCAGTATTTT.

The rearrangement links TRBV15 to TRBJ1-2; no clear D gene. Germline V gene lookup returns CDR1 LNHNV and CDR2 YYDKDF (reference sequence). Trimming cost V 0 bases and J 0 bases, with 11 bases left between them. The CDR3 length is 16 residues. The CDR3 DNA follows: TGTGCCACCAGCAGAGATTATGAACCCTCTAACTATGGCTACACCTTC. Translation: CATSRDYEPSNYGYTF.

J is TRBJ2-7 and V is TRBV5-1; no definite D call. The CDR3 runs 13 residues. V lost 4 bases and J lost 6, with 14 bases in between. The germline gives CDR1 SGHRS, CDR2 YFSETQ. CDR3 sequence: CASSLLSTGEQYF. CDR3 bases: TGCGCCAGCAGCCTACTCTCCACGGGCGAGCAGTACTTC. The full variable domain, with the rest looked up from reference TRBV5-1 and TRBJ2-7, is KAGVTQTPRYLIKTRGQQVTLSCSPISGHRSVSWYQQTPGQGLQFLFEYFSETQRNKGNFPGRFSGRQFSNSRSEMNVSTLELGDSALYLCASSLLSTGEQYFGPGTRLTVT.

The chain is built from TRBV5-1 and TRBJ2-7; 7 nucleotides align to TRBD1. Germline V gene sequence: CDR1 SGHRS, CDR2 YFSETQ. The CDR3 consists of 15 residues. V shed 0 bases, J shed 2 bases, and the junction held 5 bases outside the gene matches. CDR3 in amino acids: CASSLDGQVTYEQYF. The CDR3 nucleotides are TGCGCCAGCAGCTTGGACGGACAGGTAACCTACGAGCAGTACTTC.

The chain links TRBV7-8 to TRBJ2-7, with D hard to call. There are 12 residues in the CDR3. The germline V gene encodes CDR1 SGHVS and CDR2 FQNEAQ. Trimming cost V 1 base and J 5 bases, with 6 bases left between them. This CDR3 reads CASSLVGDEQYF. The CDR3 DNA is TGTGCCAGCAGCTTAGTTGGGGACGAGCAGTACTTC.

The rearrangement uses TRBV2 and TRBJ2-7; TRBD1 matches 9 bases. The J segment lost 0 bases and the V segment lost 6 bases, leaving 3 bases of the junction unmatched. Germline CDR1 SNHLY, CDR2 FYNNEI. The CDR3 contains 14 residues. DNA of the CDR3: TGTGCCAGCAGGCAGGACAGGGGCTCCTACGAGCAGTACTTC. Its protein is CASRQDRGSYEQYF.

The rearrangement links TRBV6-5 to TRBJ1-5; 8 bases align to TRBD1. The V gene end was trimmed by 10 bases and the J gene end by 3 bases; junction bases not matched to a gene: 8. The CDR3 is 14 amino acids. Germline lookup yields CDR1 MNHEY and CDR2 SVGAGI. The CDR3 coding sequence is TGTGCCACGCGAGGACAGGGACCCAATCAGCCCCAGCATTTT. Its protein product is CATRGQGPNQPQHF.

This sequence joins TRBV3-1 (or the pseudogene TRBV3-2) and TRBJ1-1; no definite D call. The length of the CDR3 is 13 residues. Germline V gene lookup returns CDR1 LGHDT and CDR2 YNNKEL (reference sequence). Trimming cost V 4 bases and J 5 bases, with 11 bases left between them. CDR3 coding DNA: TGTGCCAGCAGCCCCTCGGGTCTGACTGAAGCTTTCTTT. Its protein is CASSPSGLTEAFF.

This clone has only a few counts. CDR3 bases: TGTGCCAGCAGTTTTTCGGGCCCAAATCAGCCCCAGCATTTT. Its translation: CASSFSGPNQPQHF. This sequence joins TRBV28 and TRBJ1-5; D gene ambiguous. Trimming pared 3 bases from V and 4 bases from J, leaving 10 bases between. This CDR3 is built from 14 residues. Germline V gene data show CDR1 as MDHEN and CDR2 as SYDVKM.

CDR3 coding DNA: TGTGCCATCAGGTCCGACAGGGAGGGCGAAAAACTGTTTTTT. Translation gives CAIRSDREGEKLFF. V gene TRBV10-3 combines with J gene TRBJ1-4; 7 nucleotides agree with TRBD1. J was trimmed by 8 bases and V by 6 bases; bases with no gene match: 9. CDR3 length equals 14 residues. Germline CDR1 reads ENHRY; CDR2 reads SYGVKD.

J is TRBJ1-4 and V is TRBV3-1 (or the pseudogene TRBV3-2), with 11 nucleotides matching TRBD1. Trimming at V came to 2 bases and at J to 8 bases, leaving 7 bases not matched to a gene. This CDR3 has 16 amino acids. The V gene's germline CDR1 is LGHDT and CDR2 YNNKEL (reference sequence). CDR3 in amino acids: CASSQWGQGVGEKLFF. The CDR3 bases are TGTGCCAGCAGCCAATGGGGACAGGGGGTTGGCGAAAAACTGTTTTTT.

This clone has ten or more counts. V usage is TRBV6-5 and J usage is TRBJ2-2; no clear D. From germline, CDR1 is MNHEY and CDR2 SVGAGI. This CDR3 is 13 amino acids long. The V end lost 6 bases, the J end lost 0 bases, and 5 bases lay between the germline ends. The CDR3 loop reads CASSKTNTGELFF. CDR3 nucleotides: TGTGCCAGCAGCAAAACGAACACCGGGGAGCTGTTTTTT.

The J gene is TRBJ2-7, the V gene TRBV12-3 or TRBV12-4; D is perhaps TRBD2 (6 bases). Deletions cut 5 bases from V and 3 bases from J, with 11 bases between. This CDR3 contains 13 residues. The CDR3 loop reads CASSPGGFYEQYF. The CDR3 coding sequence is TGTGCCAGCAGTCCCGGGGGATTCTACGAGCAGTACTTC.

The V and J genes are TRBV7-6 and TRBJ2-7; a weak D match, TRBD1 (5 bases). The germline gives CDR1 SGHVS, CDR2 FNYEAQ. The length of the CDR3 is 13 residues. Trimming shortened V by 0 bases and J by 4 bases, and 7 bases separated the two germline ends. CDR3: CASSLAAGYEQYF. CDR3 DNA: TGTGCCAGCAGCTTAGCGGCAGGGTACGAGCAGTACTTC.

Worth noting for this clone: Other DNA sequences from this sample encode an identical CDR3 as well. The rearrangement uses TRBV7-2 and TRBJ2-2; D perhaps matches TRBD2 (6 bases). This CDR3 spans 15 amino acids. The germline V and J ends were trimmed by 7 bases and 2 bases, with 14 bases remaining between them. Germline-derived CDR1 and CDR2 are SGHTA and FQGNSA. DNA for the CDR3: TGTGCCAGCAATTGGGTTAGCGGAAACACCGGGGAGCTGTTTTTT. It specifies CASNWVSGNTGELFF.

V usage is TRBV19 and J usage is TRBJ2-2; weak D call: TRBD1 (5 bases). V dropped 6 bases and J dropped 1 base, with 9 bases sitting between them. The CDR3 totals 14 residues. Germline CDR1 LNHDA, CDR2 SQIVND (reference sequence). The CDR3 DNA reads TGTGCCAGTAGACCCGACAGGAACACCGGGGAGCTGTTTTTT. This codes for CASRPDRNTGELFF.

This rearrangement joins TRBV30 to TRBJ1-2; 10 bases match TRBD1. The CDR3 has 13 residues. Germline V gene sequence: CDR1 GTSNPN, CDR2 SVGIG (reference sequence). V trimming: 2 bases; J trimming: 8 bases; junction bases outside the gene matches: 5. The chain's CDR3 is CAWSLGQGRGYTF. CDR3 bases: TGTGCCTGGAGTTTGGGACAGGGGAGAGGCTACACCTTC.

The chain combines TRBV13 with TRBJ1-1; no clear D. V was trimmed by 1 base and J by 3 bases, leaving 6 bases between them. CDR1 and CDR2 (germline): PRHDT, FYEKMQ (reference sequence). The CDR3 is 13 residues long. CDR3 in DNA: TGTGCCAGCAGCTTAGACAGCGACACTGAAGCTTTCTTT. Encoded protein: CASSLDSDTEAFF.

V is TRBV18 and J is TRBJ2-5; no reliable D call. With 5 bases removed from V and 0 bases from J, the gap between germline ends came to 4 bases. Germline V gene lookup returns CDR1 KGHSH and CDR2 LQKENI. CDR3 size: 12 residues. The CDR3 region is CASSSDQETQYF. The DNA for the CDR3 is TGTGCCAGCTCATCCGACCAAGAGACCCAGTACTTC.

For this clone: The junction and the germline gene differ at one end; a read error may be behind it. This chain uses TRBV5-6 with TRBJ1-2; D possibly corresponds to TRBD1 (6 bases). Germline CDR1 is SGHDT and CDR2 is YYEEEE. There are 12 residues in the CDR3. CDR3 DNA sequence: TGTGCCAGCAGCTTGGCGTCCGGAGGGGGAGACTTC. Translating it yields CASSLASGGGDF.

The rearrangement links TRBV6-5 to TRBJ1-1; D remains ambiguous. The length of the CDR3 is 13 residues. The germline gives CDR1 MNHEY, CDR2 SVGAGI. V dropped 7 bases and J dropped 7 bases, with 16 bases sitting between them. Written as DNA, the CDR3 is TGTGCCAGCACCCGCGCGTCGGGGAATGAAGCTTTCTTT. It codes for CASTRASGNEAFF.